Only a few counts were recorded for the clone carrying this T cell receptor beta chain. Its specificity is not known. Looked up from germline, CDR1 is SGHTA and CDR2 is FQGNSA. This CDR3 is built from 15 residues. V gave up 5 bases and J gave up 4 bases, with 15 bases separating them. These data originate in a study of T-cell memory formation after mild COVID-19. Overall study context: The two donors had largely donor-specific TCR clusters. Study findings and constraints: A balance of CD4 and CD8 characterized clones contracting day 15 to 85, whereas later expanders leaned CD4+. CM and EM subsets held most contracting CD4+ clones; EMRA held CD8+ ones.

Barcoded TCR alpha and TCR beta cDNA libraries with UMIs came from 5'RACE using constant-segment primers. TCRdb independently ran MiXCR on the 5' RACE reads; one entry per CDR3 protein. The sample carries about 200,000 distinct CDR3 sequences, 16% recorded once. Sequenced material: PBMCs or a T cell subset sorted from them (not recorded which). This clonotype originated in an adult woman who had mild COVID-19 (a few samples of this study predate the infection). Cell type and time point are not known. This chain connects TRBV7-2 to TRBJ1-5; possibly TRBD1 for D (5 bases). CDR3 sequence reads: CASSLDSSRNQPQHF. The CDR3 DNA reads TGTGCCAGCAGCCTAGACAGTTCCCGTAATCAGCCCCAGCATTTT.